One sample yielded the 9 T cell receptor beta chains listed below, sequenced in a study of CD8 T cells in ankylosing spondylitis. TCRdb reprocessed the 5' RACE reads via MiXCR and lists one record per CDR3 protein. The sample lists hundreds of thousands of distinct CDR3 sequences; approximately 22% were seen once. What was sequenced was blood, either unsorted or a sorted T cell fraction (not recorded which). Source of these receptors: a male donor with ankylosing spondylitis or in good health (not recorded which).

This chain joins TRBV12-3 or TRBV12-4 and TRBJ1-4, with 9 bases lining up with TRBD1. There are 16 residues in the CDR3. V lost 3 bases, J lost 5 bases, and 7 bases stayed unmatched. The CDR3 reads CASSFTTTGGNEKLFF. The CDR3 coding sequence is TGTGCCAGCAGTTTCACGACGACAGGGGGAAATGAAAAACTGTTTTTT.

The CDR3 DNA follows: TGCGCCAGCAGTGAGCTACGAGCCCTCGACGAGCAGTACTTC. It codes for CASSELRALDEQYF. V and J are TRBV10-1 and TRBJ2-7; D unclear. V was pared by 2 bases and J by 5 bases, with 13 bases between. CDR3 size: 14 residues. The germline V gene has CDR1 WNHNN and CDR2 SYGVQD (reference sequence).

The rearrangement links TRBV18 to TRBJ2-3; D is uncertain. Trimming took off 3 bases at V and 3 bases at J, with 16 bases between the two ends. Germline CDR1 reads KGHSH; CDR2 reads LQKENI. The CDR3 length is 16 residues. CDR3 nucleotides: TGTGCCAGCTCACCTTTTGCGTCCGAAGGGACAGATACGCAGTATTTT. This codes for CASSPFASEGTDTQYF.

This chain joins TRBV5-4 and TRBJ2-7, with D perhaps given as TRBD1 or TRBD2 (5 bases each). Germline V gene lookup returns CDR1 SGHNT and CDR2 YYREEE (reference sequence). CDR3 length equals 15 residues. V shed 3 bases and J shed 2 bases, with 15 bases lying between them. Written as DNA, the CDR3 is TGTGCCAGCAGCTCCGATTTCGGGACGCCCTACGAGCAGTACTTC. Encoded protein: CASSSDFGTPYEQYF. Looking up the rest from reference TRBV5-4 and TRBJ2-7 gives the full variable domain: ETGVTQSPTHLIKTRGQQVTLRCSSQSGHNTVSWYQQALGQGPQFIFQYYREEENGRGNFPPRFSGLQFPNYSSELNVNALELDDSALYLCASSSDFGTPYEQYFGPGTRLTVT.

In this sample, this clonotype turned up many times. CDR3 in DNA: TGTGCCATCGGGGGGACGGAGAACACCGGGGAGCTGTTTTTT. Translating gives CAIGGTENTGELFF. The J gene is TRBJ2-2, the V gene TRBV10-3; TRBD2 might be the D (6 bases). This CDR3 is 14 amino acids long. The ends were cut back, 8 bases at V and 1 base at J, with 11 bases in the middle. Germline loops: CDR1 ENHRY, CDR2 SYGVKD.

Of note for this clonotype: It may be a read error: a sequence one base away is much more abundant. This chain uses TRBV4-1 with TRBJ2-1, with 13 nucleotides matching TRBD2. The CDR3 runs to 16 residues. Unmatched junction bases numbered 0, after V lost 4 bases and J lost 0 bases. Germline values: CDR1 MGHRA, CDR2 YSYEKL. This CDR3 is CASSRTSGGSYNEQFF. As DNA, the CDR3 is TGCGCCAGCAGCCGGACTAGCGGGGGCTCCTACAATGAGCAGTTCTTC.

V gene TRBV2 combines with J gene TRBJ1-2; no clear D gene. The CDR3 is made up of 14 amino acids. Trimming took off 4 bases at V and 2 bases at J, with 11 bases between the two ends. The germline CDR1 and CDR2 sequences are SNHLY and FYNNEI. In DNA form, the CDR3 reads TGTGCCAGCAGTGGGCAGACACTCAACTATGGCTACACCTTC. The encoded protein is CASSGQTLNYGYTF.

CDR3 sequence: CSARSTTGTEQYF. The CDR3 region has the DNA TGCAGTGCTAGGAGTACTACAGGGACCGAGCAGTACTTC. This chain connects TRBV20-1 to TRBJ2-7, with D tentatively TRBD1 (6 bases). Trimming removed 3 bases at V and 6 bases at J, with 15 bases between. CDR1 is DFQATT and CDR2 is SNEGSKA in the germline V gene (reference sequence). This CDR3 is built from 13 residues.

V and J are TRBV13 and TRBJ2-7, with unresolved D. V was trimmed by 1 base and J by 6 bases, leaving 13 bases between them. The CDR3 runs 14 residues. CDR1 is PRHDT, CDR2 FYEKMQ, per germline (reference sequence). DNA of the CDR3: TGTGCCAGCAGCTTAGAGGGATACGGTGGCGAGCAGTACTTC. Translation gives CASSLEGYGGEQYF. Combining the CDR3 with reference TRBV13 and TRBJ2-7 gives the whole variable domain AAGVIQSPRHLIKEKRETATLKCYPIPRHDTVYWYQQGPGQDPQFLISFYEKMQSDKGSIPDRFSAQQFSDYHSELNMSSLELGDSALYFCASSLEGYGGEQYFGPGTRLTVT.